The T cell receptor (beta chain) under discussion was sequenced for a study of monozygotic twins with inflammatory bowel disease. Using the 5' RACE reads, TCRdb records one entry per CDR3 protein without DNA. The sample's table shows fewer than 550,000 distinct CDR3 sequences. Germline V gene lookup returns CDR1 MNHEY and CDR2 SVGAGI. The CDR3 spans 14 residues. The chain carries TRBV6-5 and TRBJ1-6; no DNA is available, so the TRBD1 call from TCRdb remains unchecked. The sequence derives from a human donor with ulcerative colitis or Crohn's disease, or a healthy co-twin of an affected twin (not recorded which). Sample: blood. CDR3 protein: CASSLWQGNSPLHF.